The clone carrying this T cell receptor beta chain occurred many times. Antigen specificity is unknown. For TCRbeta, the library was prepared with unique molecular identifiers. TCRdb independently ran MiXCR on the PCR reads; one entry per CDR3 protein. There are some 220,000 distinct CDR3 sequences in the sample; roughly a tenth occur only once, and 28% lies in the top ten. Trimming at V came to 3 bases and at J to 6 bases, leaving 6 bases not matched to a gene. There are 14 residues in the CDR3. The sample is drawn from a study of T-cell reconstitution after alpha-beta-depleted transplantation in children. Whole-study results and caveats: The origin of alpha-beta T cells about two months after transplant was reportedly several hundred expanded graft clones. For some patients, TCRbeta diversity was high at day 60 because of recipient T cells and thymic progenitors that survived. The authors attributed T-cell counts and diversity one year after transplant mostly to newly produced T cells.

The rearrangement joins TRBV12-3 or TRBV12-4 to TRBJ2-7; 9 positions agree with TRBD1. The source material was PBMCs, sampled before TCRalphabeta/CD19-depleted stem cell transplant. The TCR sequence derives from a child younger than two with acute myeloid leukemia, due to receive a stem cell transplant. DNA for the CDR3: TGTGCCAGCAGTTTTCGGGGACAGGGTACCGAGCAGTACTTC. As protein: CASSFRGQGTEQYF.